The 19 T cell receptor beta chains below come from one sample, sequenced in a study of T-cell reconstitution after alpha-beta-depleted transplantation in children listed by TCRdb under 2016. Libraries were made using PCR. Reads for this sample came from an Illumina HiSeq 2500. TCR libraries were prepared with molecular barcoding, using unique molecular identifiers to normalize TCRbeta repertoire quantification. Clones were called with MiXCR by TCRdb after fastp trimmed the public reads at Q25, and only in-frame beta chains were retained. Rows matching on CDR3 protein sequence are summarized as one entry with the most common DNA and genes. This sample gives roughly 590,000 distinct CDR3 sequences in total; approximately 16% of them show up just once. 1.1% of the sample rests with the top ten. The starting material was PBMCs from the stem cell graft donor, obtained from the stem cell graft. The origin of the receptors is a human donor who donated a stem cell graft to a child with acute myeloid leukemia.

Only a few counts were recorded for this clonotype. The chain uses TRBV29-1 and TRBJ2-1; TRBD1 agrees at 8 bases. The CDR3 totals 15 residues. CDR1 is SQVTM and CDR2 is ANQGSEA in the germline V gene. Trimming took 6 bases from V and 3 from J; bases not matched to a gene: 10. CDR3 nucleotide sequence: TGCAGCGTGAGTGCCGGGACAGGAGTCTACAATGAGCAGTTCTTC. Amino acid sequence: CSVSAGTGVYNEQFF.

This chain uses TRBV15 with TRBJ1-4; 10 nucleotides line up with TRBD1. The V gene end was trimmed by 6 bases and the J gene end by 7 bases; junction bases not matched to a gene: 14. The CDR3 is 17 residues long. Germline V gene lookup returns CDR1 LNHNV and CDR2 YYDKDF (reference sequence). Written as DNA, the CDR3 is TGTGCCACCAGAAGTAGCGGGACAGGGGTCGCGGGTGAAAAACTGTTTTTT. Translation gives CATRSSGTGVAGEKLFF.

This clonotype showed up many times. V is TRBV28 and J is TRBJ2-1, with no clear D. The length of the CDR3 is 16 residues. CDR1 MDHEN and CDR2 SYDVKM come from the germline V gene. V was trimmed by 5 bases and J by 6 bases, leaving 20 bases between them. CDR3 sequence reads: CASSALGQGHGNEQFF. The DNA of the CDR3 is TGTGCCAGCAGTGCCTTAGGTCAAGGGCACGGCAATGAGCAGTTCTTC.

This chain uses TRBV5-6 with TRBJ2-5, with TRBD2 as a possible D gene (5 bases). Germline CDR1 reads SGHDT; CDR2 reads YYEEEE. The CDR3 is 18 amino acids. Deletions cut 2 bases from V and 5 bases from J, with 25 bases between. The CDR3 nucleotides read TGTGCCAGCAGCTTTAATCCGAGCCGGAAGGGAGTATTGGAGACCCAGTACTTC. The encoded protein is CASSFNPSRKGVLETQYF.

The sample holds many counts of this clonotype. The rearrangement joins TRBV20-1 to TRBJ2-7; 8 bases line up with TRBD2. Germline V gene data show CDR1 as DFQATT and CDR2 as SNEGSKA (reference sequence). Trimming took 3 bases from V and 1 from J; bases not matched to a gene: 5. The CDR3 is 14 amino acids. In nucleotides, the CDR3 is TGCAGTGCTAGGCCGGGGGGGGTTTCCTACGAGCAGTACTTC. As protein: CSARPGGVSYEQYF.

The rearrangement joins TRBV7-9 to TRBJ1-2; no clear D gene. CDR3 length: 17 residues. The germline CDR1 and CDR2 sequences are SEHNR and FQNEAQ (reference sequence). The ends were cut back, 1 base at V and 0 bases at J, with 15 bases in the middle. CDR3 nucleotides: TGTGCCAGCAGCTTAGTAGGCGGCAGAAATACTAACTATGGCTACACCTTC. It yields the protein CASSLVGGRNTNYGYTF.

The V gene is TRBV24-1, the J gene TRBJ2-1, with D unresolved. Germline V lookup: CDR1 KGHDR, CDR2 SFDVKD. V lost 6 bases to trimming and J lost 0 bases, with 5 bases between them. The CDR3 spans 13 residues. The chain's CDR3 is CATSTLSYNEQFF. The CDR3 DNA reads TGTGCCACCAGTACCCTCTCCTACAATGAGCAGTTCTTC.

This clonotype was recorded at least ten times. The chain has TRBV20-1 and TRBJ1-5, with 9 bases that match TRBD1. This CDR3 contains 13 residues. Germline CDR1 is DFQATT and CDR2 is SNEGSKA (reference sequence). The DNA of the CDR3 is TGCAGCACCAGCCGACAGGGGGATCAGCCCCAGCATTTT. It is translated as CSTSRQGDQPQHF.

This clonotype was seen more than once but under ten times. The rearrangement joins TRBV6-1 to TRBJ1-6, with a possible D match to TRBD1 (6 bases). Deletions cut 3 bases from V and 11 bases from J, with 17 bases between. Germline V gene data show CDR1 as MNHNS and CDR2 as SASEGT. CDR3 length: 15 residues. The CDR3 here is CASSETSGDQTPLHF. The CDR3 DNA follows: TGTGCCAGCAGTGAGACCTCAGGGGACCAGACACCCCTCCACTTT.

At least ten counts were recorded for this clonotype. This sequence joins TRBV6-5 and TRBJ2-5, with D perhaps matching TRBD2 (5 bases). Germline values: CDR1 MNHEY, CDR2 SVGAGI. The CDR3 is made up of 14 amino acids. V lost 4 bases to trimming and J lost 2 bases, with 11 bases between them. For the CDR3, the DNA is TGTGCCAGCAGTTCCTGGACTGAGCAAGAGACCCAGTACTTC. Translated: CASSSWTEQETQYF.

With regard to this clonotype: With a much larger clone just one base away, this may be a read error. The DNA of the CDR3 is TGCTGTGCTAGAGATCTTGGACAGTATGTAGATCAATACAATGAGCAGTTCTTC. Residues: CCARDLGQYVDQYNEQFF. The chain joins TRBV20-1 to TRBJ2-1, with TRBD1 as a possible D gene (6 bases). Germline V lookup: CDR1 DFQATT, CDR2 SNEGSKA (reference sequence). The CDR3 sequence is 18 residues long.

A few counts support this clonotype. The genes are TRBV20-1 and TRBJ2-2; 7 bases line up with TRBD1. Germline CDR1 DFQATT, CDR2 SNEGSKA (reference sequence). With 6 bases clipped from V and 1 base from J, the junction kept 8 bases outside the gene matches. This CDR3 has 15 residues. The CDR3 loop reads CSARGHPGNTGELFF. CDR3 DNA: TGCAGTGCAAGGGGGCACCCGGGGAACACCGGGGAGCTGTTTTTT.

The J gene is TRBJ2-2, the V gene TRBV20-1; D is possibly TRBD2 (5 bases). Germline assignment: CDR1 DFQATT and CDR2 SNEGSKA (reference sequence). Trimming took off 3 bases at V and 2 bases at J, with 16 bases between the two ends. The CDR3 consists of 16 residues. Here the CDR3 reads CSARPGSSYNTGELFF. The CDR3 DNA sequence: TGCAGTGCTAGGCCGGGGAGCTCTTATAACACCGGGGAGCTGTTTTTT.

This clonotype was counted between two and nine times. The chain carries TRBV12-3 or TRBV12-4 and TRBJ2-2; D ambiguous. V dropped 6 bases and J dropped 0 bases, with 20 bases sitting between them. This CDR3 region has 18 residues. Written as DNA, the CDR3 is TGTGCCAGCAGCAACGCCATCGCCCAGTCCCCGAACACCGGGGAGCTGTTTTTT. Translated, it gives CASSNAIAQSPNTGELFF.

This clonotype was observed a few times. The chain recombines TRBV10-3 with TRBJ1-4; D is uncertain. CDR1 ENHRY and CDR2 SYGVKD come from the germline V gene. Trimming cost V 4 bases and J 0 bases, with 9 bases left between them. The CDR3 sequence is 15 residues long. The CDR3 is CAISGGISTNEKLFF. The DNA of the CDR3 is TGTGCCATCAGTGGAGGGATTTCAACTAATGAAAAACTGTTTTTT.

J is TRBJ2-3 and V is TRBV5-6; D gene uncertain. The germline CDR1 and CDR2 sequences are SGHDT and YYEEEE. Trimming left V 0 bases short and J 2 bases short, with 10 bases between. The CDR3 runs to 15 residues. CDR3 in DNA: TGTGCCAGCAGCTTGGAGAACAGAAACACAGATACGCAGTATTTT. Its protein product is CASSLENRNTDTQYF.

This clonotype was counted ten times or more. The J gene is TRBJ2-7, the V gene TRBV20-1; 12 nucleotides line up with TRBD2. V lost 5 bases to trimming and J lost 6 bases; unmatched junction nucleotides: 11. In germline, CDR1 is DFQATT, CDR2 SNEGSKA (reference sequence). The CDR3 length is 15 residues. For the CDR3, the DNA is TGCAGTGCTGACTTTCTAGCGGGGGGGCAGATCGAGCAGTACTTC. Translating it yields CSADFLAGGQIEQYF.

V and J are TRBV18 and TRBJ1-4; 9 bases agree with TRBD1. This CDR3 comprises 14 residues. V trimming: 2 bases; J trimming: 10 bases; junction bases outside the gene matches: 5. Germline CDR1 is KGHSH and CDR2 is LQKENI. CDR3 protein: CASSPGDRGGKLFF. CDR3 sequence (DNA): TGTGCCAGCTCACCAGGAGACAGGGGGGGAAAACTGTTTTTT.

This clonotype was recorded at least ten times. The chain links TRBV20-1 to TRBJ2-4; D gene uncertain. V lost 2 bases, J lost 8 bases, and 19 bases lay in between. Germline lookup yields CDR1 DFQATT and CDR2 SNEGSKA (reference sequence). The CDR3 runs to 15 residues. CDR3 in DNA: TGCAGTGCTAGAATACGGCAGATACCAAGATACATTCAGTACTTC. This sequence encodes CSARIRQIPRYIQYF.